A selection of T cell receptor beta chains follows, all from one sample in a study of shared clonotypes between healthy human individuals. Some clones are missing from TCRdb's copy, which holds only in-frame ones; the method was immunoSEQ multiplex PCR. Among millions of clones listed, 85% to 95% were seen once. The sequencing input was naive CD4+ T cells sorted from blood. The origin of the receptors is a man between 18 and 29 years old in good health. CDR3s leave out the opening cysteine and the closing phenylalanine or tryptophan. The D gene is left open where the match is weak. A clone size is listed for some rows: how often the clone was seen (once, few, many), or a class if it is expanded.

>NA|TRBV30|TRBJ2-3|NA
AWSGRLSTDTQY
>NA|TRBV30|TRBJ2-1|NA
AWSWRGREQF
>TRBD1|TRBV7-9|TRBJ1-6|NA
ASSLAAGGGYNSPLH
>TRBD1|TRBV5-1|TRBJ2-1|NA
ASSTRTGVNEQF
>TRBD1|TRBV27|TRBJ1-5|NA
ASSFQGVPNQPQH
>TRBD2|TRBV2|TRBJ2-2|NA
ASSISGGAPGELF
>TRBD2|TRBV5-6|TRBJ2-3|NA
ASSPGTSGTDTQY
>TRBD2|TRBV5-6|TRBJ2-7|NA
ASRKAGENYEQY
>NA|TRBV28|TRBJ2-7|NA
ASSLASRTTWEQY
>NA|TRBV11-2|TRBJ1-2|NA
ASSPVGNYGYT
>NA|TRBV9|TRBJ1-4|once
ASSRSNRLTNEKLF
>NA|TRBV6-1|TRBJ1-6|NA
ASSEVDAGSPLH
>NA|TRBV7-9|TRBJ2-7|NA
ASSLAGDWYEQY
>NA|TRBV6-6|TRBJ2-1|NA
ASSSPPNNEQF
>TRBD1|TRBV19|TRBJ1-5|NA
ASSIIGRGDNQPQH
>TRBD1|TRBV6-1|TRBJ2-5|NA
ASSARTGGGQHQETQY